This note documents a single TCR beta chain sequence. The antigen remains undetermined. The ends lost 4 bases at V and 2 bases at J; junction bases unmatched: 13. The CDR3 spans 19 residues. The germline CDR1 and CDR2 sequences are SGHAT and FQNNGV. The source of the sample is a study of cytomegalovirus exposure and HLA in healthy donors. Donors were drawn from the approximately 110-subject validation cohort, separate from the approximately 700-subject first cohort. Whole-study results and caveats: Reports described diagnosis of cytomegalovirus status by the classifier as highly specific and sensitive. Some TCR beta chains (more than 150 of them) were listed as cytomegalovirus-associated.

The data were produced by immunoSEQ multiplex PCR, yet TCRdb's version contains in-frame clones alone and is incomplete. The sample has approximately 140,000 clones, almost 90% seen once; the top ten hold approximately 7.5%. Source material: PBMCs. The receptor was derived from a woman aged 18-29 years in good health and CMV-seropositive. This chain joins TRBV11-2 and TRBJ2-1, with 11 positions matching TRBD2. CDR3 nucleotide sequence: TGTGCCAGCAGCTCTAAAGGGGTAGCGGGAGGGCCTACCTACAATGAGCAGTTCTTC. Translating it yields CASSSKGVAGGPTYNEQFF.